This T cell receptor (beta chain) was captured by sequencing in a study of blood T cell repertoires in COVID-19. In its sample, this clone was seen a few times. Germline V lookup: CDR1 SGDLS, CDR2 YYNGEE. With 2 bases removed from V and 6 bases from J, the gap between germline ends came to 15 bases. The CDR3 covers 14 residues. The protocol was immunoSEQ multiplex PCR, while the TCRdb copy is restricted to in-frame clones and leaves out a portion. This sample has a few hundred thousand clones, with 85% to 90% found just once. The clonotype comes from a woman between 45 and 60 years old who had recovered from COVID-19. Material: PBMCs or T cells enriched from blood (not recorded which). V and J are TRBV9 and TRBJ2-7; possibly TRBD2 for D (6 bases). Written as DNA, the CDR3 is TGTGCCAGCAGCGTTGAAGGGTCGGGAGTCGAGCAGTACTTC. This codes for CASSVEGSGVEQYF.